These T cell receptor beta chains were read from a single sample in a study of OX40 agonist ivuxolimab in advanced cancers. Clones were read by immunoSEQ multiplex PCR, and TCRdb kept only the in-frame ones, dropping some. The top ten clones hold roughly 12% of a sample with some 30,000 clones, 74% of them seen once. The sequences come from CD4+ or CD8+ T cells sorted from blood, collected in a trial of the OX40 agonist ivuxolimab. These receptors were collected from an adult with an advanced solid tumor such as melanoma, head and neck, liver or kidney cancer. CDR3s include the opening cysteine and the closing phenylalanine or tryptophan. A D gene is named only where the DNA matches it firmly. Clone sizes are given selectively: once, few, many, or a class where the clone is expanded.

d_call,clone_size,v_call,j_call,cdr3_nt,cdr3_aa
-,few,TRBV4-1,TRBJ1-3,TGCGCCAGCAGCCAAGATGGGCAATTCCGGGACACCATATATTTT,CASSQDGQFRDTIYF
-,-,TRBV2,TRBJ1-1,TGTGCCAGCAGTAAGGGGCTGAACACTGAAGCTTTCTTT,CASSKGLNTEAFF
TRBD2,-,TRBV7-6,TRBJ2-7,TGTGCCAGCAGCCCGGGGGGGTACTACGAGCAGTACTTC,CASSPGGYYEQYF
-,-,TRBV11-1,TRBJ2-2,TGTGCCAGCAGCTTATACGGGGCCGGGGAGCTGTTTTTT,CASSLYGAGELFF
-,-,TRBV5-1,TRBJ2-5,TGCGCCAGCACCGTAAGGGATTCCGGTGGGACCCAGTACTTC,CASTVRDSGGTQYF
-,-,TRBV6-6,TRBJ1-5,TGTGCCAGCAAAGTACAACCCTATCAGCCCCAGCATTTT,CASKVQPYQPQHF
-,-,TRBV10-2,TRBJ1-1,TGCGCCACCTTTGATCGGAACACTGAAGCTTTCTTT,CATFDRNTEAFF
-,-,TRBV27,TRBJ2-5,TGTGCCAGCAGTTCCGCTAGCGCCCCCCAAGAGACCCAGTACTTC,CASSSASAPQETQYF
-,-,TRBV20-1,TRBJ1-1,TGCAGTGCTAGTAGAACGGTTGAAGCTTTCTTT,CSASRTVEAFF
TRBD1,-,TRBV28,TRBJ1-2,TGTGCCAGCAGTCCTCGACAGGGTGCCTATGGCTACACCTTC,CASSPRQGAYGYTF
-,-,TRBV6-4,TRBJ1-3,TGTGCCAGCAGTGCCCCGAAGGGATCTGGAAACACCATATATTTT,CASSAPKGSGNTIYF
-,-,TRBV7-2,TRBJ1-1,TGTGCCAGCAGCTTCCTGGCCGCTCACACTGAAGCTTTCTTT,CASSFLAAHTEAFF
TRBD1,-,TRBV5-4,TRBJ1-4,TGTGCCAGCAGCCCGACCCCGAAGGGGGCGCGGGAAAAACTGTTTTTT,CASSPTPKGAREKLFF
-,-,TRBV6-6,TRBJ1-2,TGTGCCAGCAGTCTCTCGAGCAGGGGCTATGGCTACACCTTC,CASSLSSRGYGYTF
TRBD1,-,TRBV28,TRBJ2-5,TGTGCCAGCAGTCTGACAGGGGGGGCAGAGACCCAGTACTTC,CASSLTGGAETQYF
-,-,TRBV30,TRBJ1-1,TGTGCCTGGAGTCGCGGGGGGCGAAACACTGAAGCTTTCTTT,CAWSRGGRNTEAFF
-,-,TRBV27,TRBJ2-1,TGTGCCAGCAGTGGACTGGGACTCCGAGCCTCGTTCTTC,CASSGLGLRASFF
-,-,TRBV25-1,TRBJ1-4,TGTGCCAGTCAATCCGCGTTGGAAAAACTGTTTTTT,CASQSALEKLFF
TRBD1,-,TRBV5-6,TRBJ2-5,TGTGCCAGCAGCCGAGGACAGGCCCTTCGGGAGACCCAGTACTTC,CASSRGQALRETQYF
TRBD1,-,TRBV6-1,TRBJ2-5,TGTGCCAGCCAAAACAGGGGGCAGGAGACCCAGTACTTC,CASQNRGQETQYF
-,-,TRBV7-6,TRBJ1-1,TGTGCCAGCAGCTTAGGGGGTACCACTGAAGCTTTCTTT,CASSLGGTTEAFF
-,-,TRBV29-1,TRBJ2-1,TGCAGCGTTGAACCGGGGGCCGGATTGCCGTTCTTC,CSVEPGAGLPFF
TRBD1,-,TRBV10-3,TRBJ1-2,TGTGCCATCAGTGACCCGGGACAGGGGGCACATGGCTACACCTTC,CAISDPGQGAHGYTF
-,-,TRBV6-6,TRBJ2-7,TGTGCCAGCAGCCCGGACTCAAGCTCCTACGAGCAGTACTTC,CASSPDSSSYEQYF
TRBD1,-,TRBV5-6,TRBJ2-5,TGTGCCAGCAGCCCCTTGGTGTGGTACGGGACAGGGGAGACCCAGTACTTC,CASSPLVWYGTGETQYF
-,-,TRBV13,TRBJ1-2,TGTGCCAGCAGTTTAGCAGGGAATCTCTATGGCTACACCTTC,CASSLAGNLYGYTF
-,-,TRBV4-3,TRBJ2-7,TGCGCCAGCAGCCAAGAGGGGGAGCAGTACTTC,CASSQEGEQYF
-,-,TRBV28,TRBJ1-1,TGTGCCACAATCGGGGGGTCGGGGACTGAAGCTTTCTTT,CATIGGSGTEAFF
TRBD1,-,TRBV9,TRBJ2-5,TGTGCCAGCAGCGCAGGACAGGGGCAAGAGACCCAGTACTTC,CASSAGQGQETQYF
TRBD2,-,TRBV4-1,TRBJ2-4,TGCGCCAGCAGCCAAGATCCGGGGGGGCTAGCCAAAAACATTCAGTACTTC,CASSQDPGGLAKNIQYF
-,once,TRBV30,TRBJ2-5,TGTGCCTGGAGTGTTGGGGGGAGAGAGACCCAGTACTTC,CAWSVGGRETQYF
-,-,TRBV7-9,TRBJ1-3,TGTGCCAGCAGCTTAGGGACAGTAACTGGAAACACCATATATTTT,CASSLGTVTGNTIYF
-,-,TRBV4-1,TRBJ1-4,TGCGCCAGCAGCCAAGGGCGGCTTAATGAAAAACTGTTTTTT,CASSQGRLNEKLFF
-,-,TRBV30,TRBJ1-6,TGTGCCTGGAGTGTACCCCTGACACTCACTGATTCACCCCTCCACTTT,CAWSVPLTLTDSPLHF
-,-,TRBV19,TRBJ1-4,TGTGCCAGTAAACGACTGGGGGAACTGTTTTTT,CASKRLGELFF
-,-,TRBV5-1,TRBJ2-1,TGCGCCAGCACCCTGGAGGGAGGCGAGCAGTTCTTC,CASTLEGGEQFF
-,-,TRBV7-2,TRBJ1-6,TGTGCCAGCAGCCCAGACGGCGGCTATAATTCACCCCTCCACTTT,CASSPDGGYNSPLHF
-,medium-sized,TRBV27,TRBJ1-5,TGTGCCAGCAGTTTATTCGCCGTGGGGGAGGGCAATCAGCCCCAGCATTTT,CASSLFAVGEGNQPQHF
TRBD2,-,TRBV4-1,TRBJ2-4,TGCGCCAGCAGCCAGCATTCACTACTAGCGGTGGAAGCCAAAAACATTCAGTACTTC,CASSQHSLLAVEAKNIQYF
TRBD2,-,TRBV18,TRBJ2-5,TGTGCCAGCTCACCACCTGGAGCTAGCGGAGGGGAGACCCAGTACTTC,CASSPPGASGGETQYF